This T cell receptor (beta chain) originates from a study of blood T cells in healthy people across ages. Each donor supplied roughly 9.1 milliliters of peripheral blood. It was with a sample-barcoded 5' primer and a J-beta primer mix that a second PCR of about 6 to 12 cycles was run. TCRdb processed the 5' RACE reads anew with MiXCR; each CDR3 protein has one entry. The profile shows just over 1 million distinct CDR3 sequences, 40% to 50% of them singletons. The specimen sequenced was blood. This sequence was found in a woman between 55 and 75 years old in good health.

CDR3 protein: CSASRLAGSPSYEQYF. The CDR3 nucleotides read TGCAGTGCTAGTAGGCTAGCGGGGAGCCCTTCCTACGAGCAGTACTTC. The chain couples TRBV20-1 to TRBJ2-7, with 9 bases fitting TRBD2. The CDR3 runs to 16 residues. V trimming: 3 bases; J trimming: 1 base; junction bases outside the gene matches: 10. Germline CDR1 DFQATT, CDR2 SNEGSKA (reference sequence).